This TCR beta chain was documented in a study of vaccination effects on CD4 cells after COVID-19. As concerns this clone: Its antigen is still unknown.

Some clones are missing from TCRdb's copy, which holds only in-frame ones; the method was immunoSEQ multiplex PCR. The sample lists roughly 45,000 clones; more than 60% were seen once. The ends were cut back, 4 bases at V and 0 bases at J, with 13 bases in the middle. The CDR3 has 16 amino acids. From germline, CDR1 is SGHRS and CDR2 YFSETQ. Before sequencing, viral peptide pools were used by the ViraFEST assay to expand antigen-specific CD4+ T cells. At the end of nine to ten days of culture, CD4+ T cells were isolated. A positive SARS-CoV-2 PCR test fell between March and December 2020. The material sequenced was CD4+ T cells from PBMCs cultured with a peptide pool, taken before COVID-19 vaccination. The chain employs TRBV5-1 and TRBJ2-2, with a tentative D call TRBD2 (6 bases). This TCR was recovered from a human donor who had a prior SARS-CoV-2 infection. This chain's CDR3 is CASSGLAVPNTGELFF. DNA of the CDR3: TGCGCCAGCAGCGGATTAGCGGTACCGAACACCGGGGAGCTGTTTTTT.